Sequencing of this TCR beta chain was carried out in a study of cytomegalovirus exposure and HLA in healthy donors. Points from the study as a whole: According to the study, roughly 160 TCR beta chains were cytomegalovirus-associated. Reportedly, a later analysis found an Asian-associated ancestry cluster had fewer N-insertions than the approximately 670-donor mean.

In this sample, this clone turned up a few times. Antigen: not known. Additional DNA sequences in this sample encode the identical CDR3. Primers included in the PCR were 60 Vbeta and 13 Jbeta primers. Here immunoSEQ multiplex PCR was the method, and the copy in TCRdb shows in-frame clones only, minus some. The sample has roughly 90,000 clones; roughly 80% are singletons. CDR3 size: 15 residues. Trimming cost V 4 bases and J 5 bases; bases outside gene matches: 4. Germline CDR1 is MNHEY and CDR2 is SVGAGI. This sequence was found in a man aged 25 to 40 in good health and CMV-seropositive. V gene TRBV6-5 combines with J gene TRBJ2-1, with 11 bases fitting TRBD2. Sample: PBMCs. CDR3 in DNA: TGTGCCAGCAGTTCGCGACTAGCGGGGAACAATGAGCAGTTCTTC. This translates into CASSSRLAGNNEQFF.